A selection of T cell receptor beta chains follows, all from one sample in a study of T cell repertoires in cytomegalovirus infection. The antigens of these receptors remain unknown. In TCRdb, the reads were re-called with MiXCR into one record per CDR3 protein. The sample includes about 340,000 distinct CDR3 sequences, 25% to 35% of them seen just once. Sequenced material: cultured PBMCs, taken from culture after CMV antigen stimulation. These receptors were obtained from a human donor in good health (CMV status not recorded). Some clones in this sample may be carry-over from other donors' samples. The CDR3 runs from the conserved cysteine through the conserved F or W. Each record gives: J gene, clone size, D gene, V gene, CDR3 protein, CDR3 DNA. A D gene is named only where the DNA matches it firmly. Expanded clones are given a class, and other clones once, few, many or no size at all.

j_call: TRBJ1-2; clone_size: many; d_call: TRBD1; v_call: TRBV7-2; cdr3_aa: CASRPGGTVVYGYTF; cdr3_nt: TGTGCCAGCAGGCCCGGCGGGACAGTGGTTTACGGCTACACCTTC
j_call: TRBJ2-1; clone_size: few; d_call: -; v_call: TRBV6-2/TRBV6-3; cdr3_aa: CASTRETRYNEQFF; cdr3_nt: TGTGCCAGCACCCGGGAAACTCGCTACAATGAGCAGTTCTTC
j_call: TRBJ1-3; clone_size: -; d_call: -; v_call: TRBV5-1; cdr3_aa: CASTDLSGNTIYF; cdr3_nt: TGCGCCAGCACAGATCTCTCTGGAAACACCATATATTTT
j_call: TRBJ1-3; clone_size: -; d_call: TRBD1; v_call: TRBV12-3/TRBV12-4; cdr3_aa: CASRVAGGDGNTIYF; cdr3_nt: TGTGCCAGCAGGGTGGCAGGGGGAGATGGAAACACCATATATTTT
j_call: TRBJ1-1; clone_size: many; d_call: -; v_call: TRBV7-9; cdr3_aa: CASSLNGGPLTEAFF; cdr3_nt: TGTGCCAGCAGCTTAAACGGCGGACCCCTCACTGAAGCTTTCTTT
j_call: TRBJ2-5; clone_size: -; d_call: -; v_call: TRBV6-1; cdr3_aa: CASRGDFRGLEETQYF; cdr3_nt: TGTGCCAGCAGAGGGGACTTCCGTGGACTTGAAGAGACCCAGTACTTC
j_call: TRBJ2-5; clone_size: few; d_call: -; v_call: TRBV6-1; cdr3_aa: CASSERQGTKETQYF; cdr3_nt: TGTGCCAGCAGTGAACGGCAGGGGACTAAAGAGACCCAGTACTTC
j_call: TRBJ1-1; clone_size: many; d_call: -; v_call: TRBV7-8; cdr3_aa: CASSLRTASTMNAEAFF; cdr3_nt: TGTGCCAGCAGCCTGCGGACAGCTTCCACCATGAACGCTGAAGCTTTCTTT
j_call: TRBJ2-1; clone_size: -; d_call: TRBD2; v_call: TRBV24-1; cdr3_aa: CATSELGLGNNEQFF; cdr3_nt: TGTGCCACCAGTGAGTTGGGACTAGGGAACAATGAGCAGTTCTTC
j_call: TRBJ1-5; clone_size: -; d_call: TRBD1; v_call: TRBV25-1; cdr3_aa: CASSEGKVTGSTPGQPQHF; cdr3_nt: TGTGCCAGCAGTGAAGGAAAGGTGACAGGGAGTACCCCCGGGCAGCCCCAGCATTTT
j_call: TRBJ2-3; clone_size: -; d_call: TRBD2; v_call: TRBV10-3; cdr3_aa: CAISGLAGATDTQYF; cdr3_nt: TGTGCCATCAGTGGACTAGCGGGGGCCACAGATACGCAGTATTTT
j_call: TRBJ1-6; clone_size: few; d_call: -; v_call: TRBV7-9; cdr3_aa: CASSLEEGPLGTPLHF; cdr3_nt: TGTGCCAGCAGCTTAGAGGAGGGTCCATTGGGAACACCCCTCCACTTT
j_call: TRBJ1-2; clone_size: few; d_call: TRBD1; v_call: TRBV6-8; cdr3_aa: CASSSPGTGGDYGYTF; cdr3_nt: TGTGCCAGCAGCTCACCTGGGACAGGAGGGGACTATGGCTACACCTTC
j_call: TRBJ2-7; clone_size: many; d_call: TRBD2; v_call: TRBV11-2; cdr3_aa: CASSLLKRGDSYEQYF; cdr3_nt: TGTGCCAGCAGCTTATTGAAGCGGGGGGACTCCTACGAGCAGTACTTC
j_call: TRBJ2-7; clone_size: -; d_call: TRBD1; v_call: TRBV11-2; cdr3_aa: CASSLDLGTAYEQYF; cdr3_nt: TGTGCCAGCAGCTTAGATCTCGGGACAGCCTACGAGCAGTACTTC
j_call: TRBJ1-1; clone_size: -; d_call: -; v_call: TRBV6-1; cdr3_aa: CASSEFGLGSGGNTEAFF; cdr3_nt: TGTGCCAGCAGTGAATTCGGATTGGGGTCTGGGGGGAACACTGAAGCTTTCTTT
j_call: TRBJ2-2; clone_size: -; d_call: -; v_call: TRBV7-9; cdr3_aa: CASSVDLTRTGELFF; cdr3_nt: TGTGCCAGCAGCGTGGACCTTACCCGCACCGGGGAGCTGTTTTTT
j_call: TRBJ2-1; clone_size: -; d_call: TRBD2; v_call: TRBV11-2; cdr3_aa: CASSLSSGGMGQFF; cdr3_nt: TGTGCCAGCAGCTTAAGTAGCGGGGGCATGGGGCAGTTCTTC
j_call: TRBJ1-4; clone_size: -; d_call: TRBD1; v_call: TRBV5-1; cdr3_aa: CASSPGQGGRATNEKLFF; cdr3_nt: TGCGCCAGCAGCCCCGGACAGGGGGGTAGAGCAACTAATGAAAAACTGTTTTTT
j_call: TRBJ2-7; clone_size: few; d_call: -; v_call: TRBV6-1; cdr3_aa: CASIITARPRTYEQYF; cdr3_nt: TGTGCCAGCATTATAACCGCACGCCCGCGGACCTACGAGCAGTACTTC
j_call: TRBJ1-1; clone_size: -; d_call: TRBD1; v_call: TRBV27; cdr3_aa: CASGNLRTGISLNTEAFF; cdr3_nt: TGTGCCAGCGGTAACCTAAGGACAGGGATCTCCCTGAACACTGAAGCTTTCTTT
j_call: TRBJ2-1; clone_size: -; d_call: TRBD2; v_call: TRBV5-8; cdr3_aa: CASSHGLADYNEQFF; cdr3_nt: TGTGCCAGCAGCCACGGACTAGCGGACTACAATGAGCAGTTCTTC
j_call: TRBJ2-3; clone_size: -; d_call: -; v_call: TRBV28; cdr3_aa: CASSLLGTTDTQYF; cdr3_nt: TGTGCCAGCAGCCTACTAGGGACAACAGATACGCAGTATTTT
j_call: TRBJ2-1; clone_size: -; d_call: TRBD2; v_call: TRBV7-3; cdr3_aa: CASSPRRGGRRDEQFF; cdr3_nt: TGTGCCAGCAGCCCCAGACGGGGCGGGAGAAGGGATGAGCAGTTCTTC
j_call: TRBJ1-1; clone_size: -; d_call: -; v_call: TRBV27; cdr3_aa: CASAPPDSGSTEAFF; cdr3_nt: TGTGCCAGCGCGCCCCCTGACAGCGGGTCCACTGAAGCTTTCTTT
j_call: TRBJ2-2; clone_size: -; d_call: TRBD2; v_call: TRBV20-1; cdr3_aa: CSAPIGGGNTGELFF; cdr3_nt: TGCAGTGCACCGATCGGGGGGGGAAACACCGGGGAGCTGTTTTTT
j_call: TRBJ1-2; clone_size: -; d_call: TRBD1; v_call: TRBV28; cdr3_aa: CASSFYGQGAGYGYTF; cdr3_nt: TGTGCCAGCAGTTTCTACGGACAGGGGGCGGGCTATGGCTACACCTTC
j_call: TRBJ1-2; clone_size: -; d_call: TRBD1; v_call: TRBV29-1; cdr3_aa: CSVEGGTGDYGYTF; cdr3_nt: TGCAGCGTTGAGGGGGGCACAGGGGACTATGGCTACACCTTC
j_call: TRBJ2-1; clone_size: -; d_call: TRBD2; v_call: TRBV5-6; cdr3_aa: CASSSSTSGLFNEQFF; cdr3_nt: TGTGCCAGCAGCTCATCGACTAGCGGGCTTTTTAATGAGCAGTTCTTC
j_call: TRBJ2-2; clone_size: once; d_call: -; v_call: TRBV7-8; cdr3_aa: CASSATKSGELFF; cdr3_nt: TGTGCCAGCAGCGCCACAAAGAGCGGGGAGCTGTTTTTT
j_call: TRBJ1-1; clone_size: few; d_call: TRBD1; v_call: TRBV11-2; cdr3_aa: CASSLDMAGGRAFF; cdr3_nt: TGTGCCAGCAGCTTAGATATGGCAGGGGGCCGGGCTTTCTTT
j_call: TRBJ1-5; clone_size: many; d_call: TRBD1; v_call: TRBV7-2; cdr3_aa: CASSAGQGMGQPQHF; cdr3_nt: TGTGCCAGCAGCGCGGGACAGGGAATGGGTCAGCCCCAGCATTTT
j_call: TRBJ2-6; clone_size: many; d_call: -; v_call: TRBV6-6; cdr3_aa: CASSPQGSGANVLTF; cdr3_nt: TGTGCCAGCAGTCCGCAAGGGAGCGGGGCCAACGTCCTGACTTTC
j_call: TRBJ1-2; clone_size: -; d_call: TRBD1; v_call: TRBV6-1; cdr3_aa: CASSRTGGTSNYGYTF; cdr3_nt: TGTGCCAGCAGTCGGACAGGGGGCACCTCTAACTATGGCTACACCTTC
j_call: TRBJ2-7; clone_size: -; d_call: TRBD2; v_call: TRBV4-2; cdr3_aa: CASSEINSGRSYEQYF; cdr3_nt: TGTGCCAGCAGCGAGATAAATAGCGGGAGGTCCTACGAGCAGTACTTC
j_call: TRBJ1-1; clone_size: few; d_call: TRBD1; v_call: TRBV12-3/TRBV12-4; cdr3_aa: CASSLPGQGITEAFF; cdr3_nt: TGTGCCAGCAGTTTACCCGGACAGGGAATCACTGAAGCTTTCTTT
j_call: TRBJ2-1; clone_size: many; d_call: TRBD2; v_call: TRBV7-2; cdr3_aa: CASSRPPGTSGYNEQFF; cdr3_nt: TGTGCCAGCAGCCGCCCACCCGGGACTAGCGGCTACAATGAGCAGTTCTTC